The sequence of this T cell receptor (beta chain) was determined in a study of chemoradiotherapy in HPV16-positive cancers. Study-level points and caveats: Non-HPV-specific T cells did not expand in tumors during treatment, whereas candidate HPV-specific clones and E7-related motifs did. The functional HPV-specific definition rests on just two HPV16-positive patients. HPV-responsive T-cell expansion during chemoradiotherapy was linked to improved recurrence-free survival in HPV16-positive patients.

TCRdb's copy holds only in-frame clones and misses some; the assay was immunoSEQ multiplex PCR. This sample has roughly 32,000 clones, with 70% to 90% found just once. After removal of 5 bases from V and 3 bases from J, the junction contained 4 bases not matched to a gene. CDR3 size: 14 residues. Germline values: CDR1 MNHEY, CDR2 SVGAGI. This clone was seen once. Its antigen is unidentified. The TCR originated in a human donor with HPV-associated anogenital cancer. This rearrangement joins TRBV6-5 to TRBJ1-1; 9 bases agree with TRBD1. Sequences were derived from blood, sampled from a patient who underwent chemoradiotherapy. The CDR3 DNA follows: TGTGCCAGCAGTCAACAGGGGGCGGACACTGAAGCTTTCTTT. As protein: CASSQQGADTEAFF.